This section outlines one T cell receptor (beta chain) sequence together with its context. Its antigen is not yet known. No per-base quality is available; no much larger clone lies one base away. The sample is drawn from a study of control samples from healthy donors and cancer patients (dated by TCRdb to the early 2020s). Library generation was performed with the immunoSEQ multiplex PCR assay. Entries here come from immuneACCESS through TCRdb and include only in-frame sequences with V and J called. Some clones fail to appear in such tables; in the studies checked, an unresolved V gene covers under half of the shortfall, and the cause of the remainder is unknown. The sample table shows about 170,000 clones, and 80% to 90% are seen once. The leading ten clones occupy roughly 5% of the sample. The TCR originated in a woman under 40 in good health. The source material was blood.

The sequence in DNA is TGTGCCAGCCCCCTTCCAAGTAACTATGGCTACACCTTC. The resulting protein is CASPLPSNYGYTF. Recombination linked TRBV27 to TRBJ1-2, with no D gene named confidently. The CDR3, from cysteine to phenylalanine, totals 13 residues. The entry retains the CDR3 DNA only, 39 bases that are in frame from base 1. Between the V and J ends, shortened by 8 bases and 1 base respectively, the junction contains 11 bases. As encoded in the germline V gene (reference sequence), CDR1 is MNHEY while CDR2 is SMNVEV.